This T cell receptor (beta chain) was captured by sequencing in a study of blood T cell repertoires in COVID-19. With respect to this clone: One end of the junction varies from germline; a read error may be responsible.

Profiled with immunoSEQ multiplex PCR; TCRdb holds only in-frame clones, not every one. The profile covers around 250,000 clones, with approximately 90% appearing a single time and roughly 2.9% taken by the ten largest. Germline assignment: CDR1 SGHAT and CDR2 FQNNGV. There are 14 residues in the CDR3. The chain is built from TRBV11-2 and TRBJ1-1; 7 nucleotides match TRBD1. The origin of this receptor is a man between 35 and 55 years old who had been exposed to COVID-19. Material for sequencing was PBMCs or T cells enriched from blood (not recorded which). CDR3: CASSIDRASTEAFF. CDR3 nucleotide sequence: TGTGCCAGCAGCATAGACAGGGCGAGCACTGAAGCTTTCTTT.